Here is one T cell receptor beta chain with its context. Its specificity is unknown. There are 14 residues in the CDR3. Trimming removed 6 bases at V and 4 bases at J, with 16 bases between. The sample is drawn from a study of T cells after yellow fever vaccination. Template switching with 5'RACE generated the TCR cDNA and added a universal primer site and UMIs. TCRdb called the 5' RACE reads again in MiXCR, with one record for every CDR3 protein. The sample contains some 300,000 distinct CDR3 sequences, over 8.5% of which appear only once. The study's findings and limits: High-abundance clonotypes from the bulk population could contaminate FACS-sorted repertoires. Subsequent to the booster, the majority of primary-vaccination clones reappeared (96% CD4, approximately 90% CD8). Weaker, the secondary response had a peak occurring faster, on day 5 versus 15.

This sequence was found in a young man who received the YFV17D yellow fever vaccine. The chain has TRBV12-3 or TRBV12-4 and TRBJ2-7, with D perhaps TRBD2 (5 bases). Sequenced here: CD4+ T cells sorted from PBMCs, sampled 45 days after the yellow fever booster vaccination. The CDR3 region is CASSRAISGYEQYF. DNA of the CDR3: TGTGCCAGCAGCCGCGCGATTTCGGGGTACGAGCAGTACTTC.